This T cell receptor beta chain was profiled in a study of T cell responses to AZD1222 COVID-19 vaccine. Study information: Analysis merged second doses at about 4 or about 12 weeks. Overall study findings and caveats: Spike was spanned by vaccine-associated CD4 TCRs, with dominance at 160-218 and 743-854.

Method: immunoSEQ multiplex PCR; TCRdb's copy keeps in-frame clones and lacks some. Found here are about 100,000 clones, roughly nine tenths of them singletons; the top ten hold 4% to 5.5%. The CDR3 has 15 residues. Germline CDR1 reads SGHDT; CDR2 reads YYEEEE. V lost 0 bases and J lost 4, with 13 bases in between. Note on this clone: The target antigen is unknown.

This receptor was identified in an adult in good health. Sample: peripheral blood, taken on day 0 of AZD1222 vaccination. The chain links TRBV5-6 to TRBJ1-2, with D hard to call. This CDR3 reads CASSLAVGISYGYTF. CDR3 in DNA: TGTGCCAGCAGCTTGGCGGTTGGAATCAGCTATGGCTACACCTTC.